This T cell receptor beta chain is from a study of regulatory T cells in long-lasting Graves disease. Combining iRepertoire HTBI primers with Arm-PCR of CDR3 regions, the authors built TCR beta libraries. TCRdb reprocessed the multiplex PCR reads with MiXCR, giving one entry per CDR3 protein. Among just over 600,000 distinct CDR3 sequences listed, roughly 15% were seen once. This clonotype was detected a few times. The CDR3 runs 14 residues. Germline CDR1 reads DFQATT; CDR2 reads SNEGSKA (reference sequence). J gave up 6 bases and V 5 bases, and 12 bases lay outside the gene matches. Time point denoted: newly diagnosed GD, antithyroid drugs for less than 3 months. The TCR library was prepared using RNA isolated from PBMCs. The sample was also linked to a second study, of T cells in Graves' hyperthyroidism and ophthalmopathy.

The sequenced sample was peripheral blood mononuclear cells (PBMCs), obtained at new diagnosis, from a patient treated with antithyroid drugs. This clonotype was sampled from a woman aged 30 to 39 with Graves disease. The V and J genes are TRBV20-1 and TRBJ2-7; 8 nucleotides agree with TRBD1. CDR3 DNA sequence: TGCAGTGCTTCCACCGGGACAGGAGTCGGCGAGCAGTACTTC. This gives the protein CSASTGTGVGEQYF.